A selection of T cell receptor beta chains follows, all from one sample in a study of shared clonotypes between healthy human individuals. Profiling relied on immunoSEQ multiplex PCR, and the TCRdb table lists in-frame clones only, not all of them. The sample records around 2.1 million clones, approximately 94% being singletons. The source material was naive CD8+ T cells from PBMCs. The receptors stem from a man younger than 30 in good health. Some clones in this sample may be carry-over from other donors' samples. CDR3s include the opening cysteine and the closing phenylalanine or tryptophan. Fields, in order: clone size, D gene, J gene, V gene, CDR3 protein, CDR3 DNA. D genes are given only for firm matches. Clone sizes are given selectively: once, few, many, or a class where the clone is expanded.

-,-,TRBJ1-5,TRBV18,CASSPGPFEPQHF,TGTGCCAGCTCACCGGGGCCGTTTGAGCCCCAGCATTTT
-,-,TRBJ1-1,TRBV27,CASSFIYNRGATEAFF,TGTGCCAGCAGTTTTATCTATAATCGGGGGGCCACTGAAGCTTTCTTT
-,-,TRBJ2-5,TRBV21-1,CASSRAEFVQETQYF,TGTGCCAGCAGCAGGGCGGAGTTTGTCCAAGAGACCCAGTACTTC
-,-,TRBJ1-1,TRBV5-4,CASSSRTENTEAFF,TGTGCCAGCAGCTCCCGGACAGAGAACACTGAAGCTTTCTTT
-,-,TRBJ2-2,TRBV6-5,CASSFDSDTGELFF,TGTGCCAGCAGTTTTGACAGCGACACCGGGGAGCTGTTTTTT
-,-,TRBJ2-7,TRBV28,CASSPLRVEVGYEQYF,TGTGCCAGCAGTCCCCTTAGGGTTGAGGTTGGATACGAGCAGTACTTC
-,TRBD1,TRBJ2-7,TRBV27,CASSPVGQYEQYF,TGTGCCAGCAGTCCGGTGGGACAGTACGAGCAGTACTTC
-,TRBD2,TRBJ2-5,TRBV7-8,CASSLASASGQGETQYF,TGTGCCAGCAGCTTAGCATCGGCTAGCGGGCAGGGAGAGACCCAGTACTTC
-,-,TRBJ2-2,TRBV7-9,CASSLVDTGELFF,TGTGCCAGCAGCTTAGTCGACACCGGGGAGCTGTTTTTT
-,-,TRBJ1-1,TRBV5-6,CASSPATGSNEAFF,TGTGCCAGCAGCCCTGCGACAGGAAGCAATGAAGCTTTCTTT
few,-,TRBJ1-1,TRBV30,CAWSIGTANTEAFF,TGTGCCTGGAGCATCGGGACGGCGAACACTGAAGCTTTCTTT
-,-,TRBJ2-7,TRBV5-6,CASSLGGSAYEQYF,TGTGCCAGCAGCTTGGGGGGTTCCGCCTACGAGCAGTACTTC
-,-,TRBJ2-3,TRBV9,CASSVGSLGPGTDTQYF,TGTGCCAGCAGCGTAGGAAGTTTAGGTCCCGGCACAGATACGCAGTATTTT
-,TRBD2,TRBJ2-2,TRBV7-3,CASSSPSAGDTGELFF,TGTGCCAGCAGCTCCCCTTCTGCGGGAGACACCGGGGAGCTGTTTTTT
-,TRBD2,TRBJ2-1,TRBV30,CAWRRRLAGGGNEQFF,TGTGCCTGGCGAAGACGACTAGCGGGAGGGGGTAATGAGCAGTTCTTC
-,TRBD1,TRBJ1-4,TRBV27,CASSSIRGAATNEKLFF,TGTGCCAGCAGTTCAATCAGGGGGGCTGCAACTAATGAAAAACTGTTTTTT
-,TRBD2,TRBJ2-7,TRBV2,CASSELILRLAGDEQYF,TGTGCCAGCAGTGAACTTATATTGAGACTAGCAGGCGACGAGCAGTACTTC
-,TRBD2,TRBJ2-5,TRBV2,CASRGTSGRHGETQYF,TGTGCCAGCAGGGGGACTAGCGGGAGGCACGGAGAGACCCAGTACTTC
-,-,TRBJ2-7,TRBV30,CAWRDRGIYEQYF,TGTGCCTGGAGGGATCGCGGGATCTACGAGCAGTACTTC
-,-,TRBJ2-3,TRBV27,CAISEGPWDTQYF,TGTGCCATCTCCGAGGGGCCGTGGGATACGCAGTATTTT
-,-,TRBJ1-5,TRBV27,CASSATGQFGNQPQHF,TGTGCCAGCAGTGCGACAGGACAATTCGGCAATCAGCCCCAGCATTTT
-,TRBD1,TRBJ2-7,TRBV19,CASSIMAGQGAFYEQYF,TGTGCCAGTAGTATAATGGCTGGTCAGGGGGCTTTCTACGAGCAGTACTTC
-,-,TRBJ2-1,TRBV27,CASSTSLGYNEQFF,TGTGCCAGCAGTACGTCACTAGGATACAATGAGCAGTTCTTC
-,-,TRBJ2-1,TRBV27,CASSFVGSYNEQFF,TGTGCCAGCAGTTTCGTCGGCTCCTACAATGAGCAGTTCTTC
-,TRBD1,TRBJ1-2,TRBV2,CASSDRGRGLGIGYTF,TGTGCCAGCAGCGACAGGGGGCGAGGGTTGGGTATTGGCTACACCTTC
-,TRBD2,TRBJ2-7,TRBV2,CASSGSGDGGSYEQYF,TGTGCCAGCAGTGGTAGCGGGGATGGGGGTTCCTACGAGCAGTACTTC
-,-,TRBJ2-1,TRBV6-5,CATGRPGAVEQFF,TGTGCCACGGGGCGTCCGGGAGCCGTTGAGCAGTTCTTC
-,-,TRBJ2-5,TRBV4-2,CASSPPDNQETQYF,TGTGCCAGCAGCCCCCCCGACAACCAAGAGACCCAGTACTTC
once,-,TRBJ2-7,TRBV28,CASSLIPGSRSYEQYF,TGTGCCAGCAGTTTAATTCCGGGAAGTCGGTCCTACGAGCAGTACTTC
-,TRBD2,TRBJ2-1,TRBV2,CAGLAGTGYNEQFF,TGTGCCGGATTAGCGGGAACGGGATACAATGAGCAGTTCTTC
-,TRBD2,TRBJ2-7,TRBV28,CASRLAGGSSYEQYF,TGTGCCAGCAGGCTAGCGGGAGGGAGCTCCTACGAGCAGTACTTC
-,TRBD1,TRBJ2-3,TRBV11-2,CASSQRQGAGTDTQYF,TGTGCCAGCAGCCAAAGACAGGGGGCCGGCACAGATACGCAGTATTTT
-,-,TRBJ2-1,TRBV5-5,CASSLAPQHEQFF,TGTGCCAGCAGCTTGGCCCCCCAGCATGAGCAGTTCTTC
-,TRBD2,TRBJ2-7,TRBV7-9,CASSLTTSGSWSEQYF,TGTGCCAGCAGCTTAACAACTAGCGGGAGTTGGTCCGAGCAGTACTTC
-,TRBD2,TRBJ2-5,TRBV28,CASSLEPTSDIYF,TGTGCCAGCAGTTTGGAACCAACTAGCGATATTTACTTC
-,-,TRBJ1-2,TRBV5-1,CASSSGEDYGYTF,TGCGCCAGCAGCTCAGGGGAGGACTATGGCTACACCTTC
-,-,TRBJ2-3,TRBV7-9,CASFRDTQYF,TGTGCCAGCTTCCGGGATACGCAGTATTTT
-,TRBD2,TRBJ2-5,TRBV4-1,CASSQLAGGRETQYF,TGCGCCAGCAGCCAGCTAGCGGGGGGGCGGGAGACCCAGTACTTC
-,-,TRBJ2-2,TRBV28,CASSFGAQDVTGELFF,TGTGCCAGCAGTTTTGGAGCACAGGACGTAACCGGGGAGCTGTTTTTT
-,-,TRBJ1-5,TRBV27,CASSLRSGMHQPQHF,TGTGCCAGCAGTTTAAGGTCTGGGATGCATCAGCCCCAGCATTTT